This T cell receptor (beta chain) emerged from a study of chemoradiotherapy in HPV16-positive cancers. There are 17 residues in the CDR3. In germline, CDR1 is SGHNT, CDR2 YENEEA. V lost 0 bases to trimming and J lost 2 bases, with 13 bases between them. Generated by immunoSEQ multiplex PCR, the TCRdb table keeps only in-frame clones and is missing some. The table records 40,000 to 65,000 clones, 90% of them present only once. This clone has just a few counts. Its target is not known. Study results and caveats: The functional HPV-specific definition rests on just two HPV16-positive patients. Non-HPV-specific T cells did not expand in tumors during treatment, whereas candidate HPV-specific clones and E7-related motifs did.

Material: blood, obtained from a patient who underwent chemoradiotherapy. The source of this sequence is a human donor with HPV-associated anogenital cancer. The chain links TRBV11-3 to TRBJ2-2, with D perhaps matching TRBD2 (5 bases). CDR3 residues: CASSLDAYGGNTGELFF. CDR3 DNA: TGTGCCAGCAGCTTAGATGCGTATGGAGGTAACACCGGGGAGCTGTTTTTT.